This record concerns one TCR beta chain sequence. The data were obtained in a study of T cell responses to AZD1222 COVID-19 vaccine. Assay used: immunoSEQ multiplex PCR; TCRdb lists only in-frame clones, some missing. The table includes 150,000 to 200,000 clones, around 88% detected once. This sample comprised peripheral blood, obtained on day 0 of AZD1222 vaccination. This sequence originates from an adult in good health.

The CDR3, as DNA: TGTGCCAGCGGGTATACAGGGGGCGCTTCGAACACCGGGGAGCTGTTTTTT. Encoded protein: CASGYTGGASNTGELFF. This sequence joins TRBV2 and TRBJ2-2; the match to TRBD1 covers 9 bases. The CDR3 extends over 17 amino acids. V dropped 8 bases and J dropped 0; count of bases not matched to a gene: 10. Germline V gene lookup returns CDR1 SNHLY and CDR2 FYNNEI.